This TCR beta chain was captured by sequencing in a study of cytomegalovirus exposure and HLA in healthy donors. The PCR ran on 60 Vbeta and 13 Jbeta primers. Method: immunoSEQ multiplex PCR; TCRdb's copy keeps in-frame clones and lacks some. The sample lists 150,000 to 200,000 clones; approximately 83% were seen once. The study's findings and limits: Later analysis associated a missense DCLRE1C variant with TCR beta V- and J-gene trimming.

CDR3 length: 15 amino acids. V lost 3 bases, J lost 5 bases, and 17 bases lay in between. CDR1 is SGHDT, CDR2 YYEEEE, per germline. On this clone: Its antigen is not known.

Material for sequencing was PBMCs. The TCR originated in a male donor in good health and CMV-seronegative. The chain recombines TRBV5-6 with TRBJ1-2; weak D call: TRBD1 (5 bases). The CDR3 DNA sequence: TGTGCCAGCAGCTACGACGATCACGGGGGATATGGCTACACCTTC. The encoded protein is CASSYDDHGGYGYTF.